The 4 T cell receptor beta chains below all came from one sample that was sequenced in a study of cytomegalovirus exposure and HLA in healthy donors. A multiplex PCR was run with 60 Vbeta primers and 13 Jbeta primers. TCRdb keeps only in-frame clones here, not all; method: immunoSEQ multiplex PCR. The sample carries some 120,000 clones, roughly two thirds recorded once. The specimen was PBMCs. The receptors shown here come from a man aged 25 to 40 in good health and CMV-seropositive.

This clone has just one count. This chain connects TRBV15 to TRBJ2-1; TRBD2 agrees at 7 bases. The CDR3 covers 15 residues. Germline values: CDR1 LNHNV, CDR2 YYDKDF (reference sequence). J was trimmed by 8 bases and V by 1 base; bases with no gene match: 8. The CDR3 here is CATSRVAGEAYEQFF. CDR3 nucleotides: TGTGCCACCAGCAGAGTCGCGGGAGAGGCCTATGAGCAGTTCTTC.

V and J are TRBV29-1 and TRBJ1-5; 10 bases are a match to TRBD1. Germline V gene data show CDR1 as SQVTM and CDR2 as ANQGSEA. The CDR3 sequence is 13 residues long. The junction had 2 bases not matched to a gene; V was cut back by 6 bases and J by 3 bases. The DNA for the CDR3 is TGCAGCGTGACAGGGGGCGTCAATCAGCCCCAGCATTTT. This sequence encodes CSVTGGVNQPQHF.

The chain combines TRBV28 with TRBJ2-1; TRBD2 matches at 9 bases. The CDR3 loop spans 16 amino acids. With V trimmed by 2 bases and J by 8 bases, 10 bases remained unmatched. Germline CDR1 MDHEN, CDR2 SYDVKM. The DNA of the CDR3 is TGTGCCAGCAGTTTAGCGGGAGGGACTTTAAGAGATGAGCAGTTCTTC. This encodes CASSLAGGTLRDEQFF.

The J gene is TRBJ1-3, the V gene TRBV5-5, with TRBD1 as a possible D gene (5 bases). The CDR3 spans 14 residues. V lost 2 bases and J lost 8, with 14 bases in between. CDR1 and CDR2 (germline): SGHKS, YYEKEE (reference sequence). CDR3 bases: TGTGCCAGCAGCTTTGTTGGCTCGGGGGACACCATATATTTT. This encodes CASSFVGSGDTIYF.